The 28 T cell receptor beta chains given below trace back to one sample, sequenced in a study of T cell repertoires in aging, cancer and after chemotherapy. Peripheral blood genomic DNA, not sorted cells or RNA, was the template. Multiplex touch-down PCR with TRB-A/B primers amplified rearranged V-D-J TRB sequences. TCRdb passed the multiplex PCR reads through MiXCR, listing each CDR3 protein once. The table records 7,000 to 9,500 distinct CDR3 sequences, less than 25% of them present only once. The sequencing sample was made of blood. The receptor set was obtained from a human donor with a blood cancer. The donor label of this sample is uncertain.

This rearrangement joins TRBV11-2 to TRBJ2-1; 7 bases match TRBD1. The CDR3 sequence is 16 residues long. The germline V gene has CDR1 SGHAT and CDR2 FQNNGV. Trimming at V came to 5 bases and at J to 5 bases, leaving 12 bases not matched to a gene. The chain's CDR3 is CASSRRGQRGNNEQFF. The CDR3 DNA sequence: TGTGCCAGCAGCCGCCGGGGACAGAGGGGTAACAATGAGCAGTTCTTC.

Worth noting for this clonotype: This may be a read error, as it is one base from a much larger clone. The CDR3 here is CASSPRMGGKNIQYF. The CDR3 region has the DNA TGTGCCAGCAGTCCCCGGATGGGCGGCAAAAACATTCAGTACTTC. The rearrangement uses TRBV6-1 and TRBJ2-4; D unclear. V gave up 5 bases and J gave up 3 bases, with 14 bases separating them. Germline values: CDR1 MNHNS, CDR2 SASEGT. The CDR3 length is 15 residues.

There are many counts of this clonotype. This sequence joins TRBV5-1 and TRBJ2-1, with D perhaps matching TRBD1 (6 bases). From germline, CDR1 is SGHRS and CDR2 YFSETQ. This CDR3 has 16 amino acids. Trimming left V 0 bases short and J 0 bases short, with 10 bases between. The CDR3 bases are TGCGCCAGCAGCTTGGCCGGACAGAACTCCTACAATGAGCAGTTCTTC. It specifies CASSLAGQNSYNEQFF.

This clonotype was counted a few times. CDR3 residues: CASSLWGAFF. Written as DNA, the CDR3 is TGTGCCAGCAGCTTATGGGGAGCTTTCTTT. The rearrangement joins TRBV11-1 to TRBJ1-1; D gene uncertain. Per germline, CDR1 SGHAT and CDR2 FQDESV (reference sequence). Trimming stripped 2 bases from V and 10 bases from J, with 5 bases between. This CDR3 is 10 amino acids long. The full variable domain, with the rest looked up from reference TRBV11-1 and TRBJ1-1, is EAEVAQSPRYKITEKSQAVAFWCDPISGHATLYWYRQILGQGPELLVQFQDESVVDDSQLPKDRFSAERLKGVDSTLKIQPAELGDSAMYLCASSLWGAFFGQGTRLTVV.

This clonotype is medium-sized by share. The chain has TRBV6-5 and TRBJ2-1; no clear D gene. V shed 6 bases and J shed 2 bases, with 5 bases lying between them. Germline loops: CDR1 MNHEY, CDR2 SVGAGI. The CDR3 has 12 amino acids. The CDR3 coding sequence is TGTGCCAGCAGCCCAACCTACAATGAGCAGTTCTTC. This gives the protein CASSPTYNEQFF.

This chain links TRBV5-1 with TRBJ2-2; a possible D gene is TRBD2 (6 bases). The ends were cut back, 1 base at V and 5 bases at J, with 15 bases in the middle. This CDR3 is built from 16 residues. Germline loops: CDR1 SGHRS, CDR2 YFSETQ. The CDR3 sequence: CASSLKGSGGTGELFF. CDR3 in DNA: TGCGCCAGCAGCTTGAAAGGGAGCGGAGGGACCGGGGAGCTGTTTTTT. The complete variable domain, with remaining parts taken from reference TRBV5-1 and TRBJ2-2, reads KAGVTQTPRYLIKTRGQQVTLSCSPISGHRSVSWYQQTPGQGLQFLFEYFSETQRNKGNFPGRFSGRQFSNSRSEMNVSTLELGDSALYLCASSLKGSGGTGELFFGEGSRLTVL.

This clonotype was recorded a few times. V and J are TRBV30 and TRBJ1-6; 7 nucleotides line up with TRBD1. This CDR3 has 13 amino acids. With V trimmed by 5 bases and J by 10 bases, 8 bases remained unmatched. Germline CDR1 is GTSNPN and CDR2 is SVGIG (reference sequence). The CDR3 region is CAWRGQFLSPLHF. The CDR3 coding sequence is TGTGCCTGGCGGGGACAGTTTCTATCACCCCTCCACTTT.

This clonotype is termed medium-sized. The rearrangement links TRBV11-2 to TRBJ2-7; D gene unclear. This CDR3 has 11 amino acids. Per germline, CDR1 SGHAT and CDR2 FQNNGV. V lost 5 bases and J 8 bases, leaving 10 bases between the germline ends. The chain's CDR3 is CASSTSSKQYF. The CDR3 DNA follows: TGTGCCAGCAGCACCTCCAGCAAGCAGTACTTC.

The chain uses TRBV29-1 and TRBJ2-3; D is unclear. The ends were cut back, 7 bases at V and 0 bases at J, with 17 bases in the middle. This CDR3 spans 15 amino acids. CDR1 SQVTM and CDR2 ANQGSEA come from the germline V gene. DNA for the CDR3: TGCAGCGCCCTCTCCAGAACCCGTAGCACAGATACGCAGTATTTT. This encodes CSALSRTRSTDTQYF.

This clonotype was seen only a few times. The chain has TRBV7-9 and TRBJ2-5; D not resolved. This CDR3 is built from 16 residues. Germline V CDR1 and CDR2: SEHNR, FQNEAQ (reference sequence). The V gene lost 0 bases and the J gene lost 1 base, with 12 bases spanning the gap. CDR3 DNA: TGTGCCAGCAGCTTAGCGCTCCAGGAGCTCCAAGAGACCCAGTACTTC. Encoded protein: CASSLALQELQETQYF. Supplemented by reference TRBV7-9 and TRBJ2-5, the full variable domain reads DTGVSQNPRHKITKRGQNVTFRCDPISEHNRLYWYRQTLGQGPEFLTYFQNEAQLEKSRLLSDRFSAERPKGSFSTLEIQRTEQGDSAMYLCASSLALQELQETQYFGPGTRLLVL.

In its sample, this clonotype was seen many times. The gene calls are TRBV30 and TRBJ2-7; 12 positions match TRBD1. Trimming at V came to 0 bases and at J to 5 bases, leaving 2 bases not matched to a gene. The CDR3 extends over 14 amino acids. Germline V CDR1 and CDR2: GTSNPN, SVGIG (reference sequence). The CDR3 region has the DNA TGTGCCTGGAGTGTGGGACAGGGGGCGGACGAGCAGTACTTC. Protein: CAWSVGQGADEQYF. The entire variable domain, with the rest obtained from reference TRBV30 and TRBJ2-7, is as follows: SQTIHQWPATLVQPVGSPLSLECTVEGTSNPNLYWYRQAAGRGLQLLFYSVGIGQISSEVPQNLSASRPQDRQFILSSKKLLLSDSGFYLCAWSVGQGADEQYFGPGTRLTVT.

This clonotype was seen a handful of times. This chain links TRBV27 with TRBJ2-1; D unresolved. The CDR3 runs to 14 residues. The germline V gene has CDR1 MNHEY and CDR2 SMNVEV (reference sequence). Trimming took 4 bases from V and 1 from J, leaving 8 bases between them. The DNA for the CDR3 is TGTGCCAGCAGTTCCCGGCCTTCCTACAATGAGCAGTTCTTC. This gives the protein CASSSRPSYNEQFF.

This clonotype was seen a handful of times. The CDR3 loop is CASSPAGRIENSPLHF. In DNA, the CDR3 is TGTGCCAGCAGCCCGGCGGGAAGGATTGAGAATTCACCCCTCCACTTT. This sequence joins TRBV5-6 and TRBJ1-6; D gene unclear. V dropped 4 bases and J dropped 7 bases, with 18 bases sitting between them. The germline gives CDR1 SGHDT, CDR2 YYEEEE. The CDR3 is 16 residues long.

This clonotype has at least ten counts. CDR3 sequence reads: CASSSERGNGNTIYF. CDR3 nucleotides: TGTGCCAGCAGTTCTGAAAGGGGGAATGGAAACACCATATATTTT. The V and J genes are TRBV27 and TRBJ1-3, with a weak D call TRBD1 (6 bases). The germline V and J ends were trimmed by 4 bases and 3 bases, with 13 bases remaining between them. Germline V lookup: CDR1 MNHEY, CDR2 SMNVEV (reference sequence). This CDR3 comprises 15 residues.

By share, this clonotype counts as medium-sized. The V and J genes are TRBV29-1 and TRBJ1-1; D is ambiguous. V was shortened by 6 bases and J by 3 bases, with 8 bases between the two germline ends. This CDR3 comprises 11 residues. Per germline, CDR1 SQVTM and CDR2 ANQGSEA. The CDR3 nucleotides are TGCAGCGTCCTAGGTTACACTGAAGCTTTCTTT. This sequence encodes CSVLGYTEAFF.

This clonotype rates as medium-sized. The chain links TRBV27 to TRBJ2-3; D call uncertain. The V gene's germline CDR1 is MNHEY and CDR2 SMNVEV (reference sequence). Deletions cut 1 base from V and 2 bases from J, with 7 bases between. The CDR3 is 14 residues long. The CDR3 DNA is TGTGCCAGCAGTTTATTACGGACCACAGATACGCAGTATTTT. Its protein product is CASSLLRTTDTQYF.

This clonotype appeared a single time. This chain links TRBV12-3 or TRBV12-4 with TRBJ2-1; 8 positions match TRBD2. V lost 6 bases, J lost 6 bases, and 10 bases stayed unmatched. This CDR3 spans 15 amino acids. The CDR3 DNA follows: TGTGCCAGCAGCCCCGGGGGGGGGGCGCCCAATGAGCAGTTCTTC. This encodes CASSPGGGAPNEQFF.

The chain carries TRBV11-1 and TRBJ2-3, with 11 bases fitting TRBD2. The CDR3 has 15 residues. Unmatched junction bases numbered 4, after V lost 6 bases and J lost 2 bases. CDR1 SGHAT and CDR2 FQDESV come from the germline V gene (reference sequence). CDR3 region: CASRASGRTTDTQYF. The CDR3 bases are TGTGCCAGCAGGGCTAGCGGGAGGACCACAGATACGCAGTATTTT. Using reference TRBV11-1 and TRBJ2-3 for the parts outside the CDR3, the full variable domain is EAEVAQSPRYKITEKSQAVAFWCDPISGHATLYWYRQILGQGPELLVQFQDESVVDDSQLPKDRFSAERLKGVDSTLKIQPAELGDSAMYLCASRASGRTTDTQYFGPGTRLTVL.

This clonotype was picked up a small number of times. The chain links TRBV5-5 to TRBJ1-5; D remains unclear. The CDR3 has 16 residues. V lost 1 base and J lost 3, with 14 bases in between. Germline V lookup: CDR1 SGHKS, CDR2 YYEKEE (reference sequence). The CDR3 here is CASSLLEGVVNQPQHF. DNA for the CDR3: TGTGCCAGCAGCTTGTTGGAGGGAGTGGTCAATCAGCCCCAGCATTTT.

CDR3 residues: CASSIGTSGSIGELFF. As DNA, the CDR3 is TGTGCCAGCAGCATCGGGACTAGCGGGAGCATCGGGGAGCTGTTTTTT. This sequence joins TRBV5-6 and TRBJ2-2; the match to TRBD2 covers 14 bases. The CDR3 runs 16 residues. CDR1 and CDR2 (germline): SGHDT, YYEEEE. V trimming: 4 bases; J trimming: 7 bases; junction bases outside the gene matches: 6.

This clonotype was counted many times. The chain couples TRBV5-6 to TRBJ1-2; the match to TRBD1 covers 7 bases. V was pared by 0 bases and J by 5 bases, with 4 bases of the junction left unmatched. The CDR3 is made up of 14 amino acids. Germline CDR1 is SGHDT and CDR2 is YYEEEE. CDR3 loop: CASSLDRGLYGYTF. CDR3 nucleotide sequence: TGTGCCAGCAGCTTGGACAGGGGATTATATGGCTACACCTTC.

The V call is TRBV12-3 or TRBV12-4, the J call TRBJ2-3; D possibly corresponds to TRBD1 (5 bases). This CDR3 has 13 amino acids. V lost 7 bases and J lost 5, with 13 bases in between. Written as DNA, the CDR3 is TGTGCCAGCAATGTTTTTAGGGGAGATACGCAGTATTTT. The encoded protein is CASNVFRGDTQYF.

This clonotype is medium-sized. Its ends do not fully match the called genes, so a read error is possible. This chain links TRBV13 with TRBJ2-2; D could derive from TRBD1 or TRBD2 (5 bases each). This CDR3 has 18 residues. Germline loops: CDR1 PRHDT, CDR2 FYEKMQ (reference sequence). This CDR3 is CASSLGSVLWGTTGELFF. The CDR3 DNA reads TGTGCCAGCAGCCTAGGGTCGGTGTTGTGGGGGACCACCGGGGAGCTGTTTTTT.

This clonotype has just a few counts. The V and J genes are TRBV27 and TRBJ1-5; D is undetermined. V was shortened by 3 bases and J by 3 bases, with 6 bases between the two germline ends. Germline V lookup: CDR1 MNHEY, CDR2 SMNVEV (reference sequence). The CDR3 covers 13 residues. The CDR3 region is CASSLSYNQPQHF. DNA of the CDR3: TGTGCCAGCAGTTTGTCCTACAATCAGCCCCAGCATTTT.

This clonotype was seen at least ten times. This rearrangement joins TRBV6-1 to TRBJ1-1, with D possibly matching TRBD1 (6 bases). CDR1 and CDR2 from the germline V gene are MNHNS and SASEGT. The CDR3 length is 14 residues. V lost 1 base and J lost 7, with 13 bases in between. The CDR3 loop reads CASSEGGGRVEAFF. For the CDR3, the DNA is TGTGCCAGCAGTGAAGGCGGGGGGCGCGTTGAAGCTTTCTTT.

The chain has TRBV10-2 and TRBJ1-1, with D perhaps matching TRBD1 (5 bases). The V end was cut by 0 bases, the J end by 1 base, with 12 bases between. Germline V gene sequence: CDR1 WSHSY, CDR2 SAAADI. This CDR3 is built from 16 residues. The CDR3 is CASSESSGARNTEAFF. The CDR3 nucleotides read TGCGCCAGCAGTGAGTCTAGCGGGGCCAGGAACACTGAAGCTTTCTTT.

The chain links TRBV6-2 or TRBV6-3 to TRBJ2-1; 8 nucleotides line up with TRBD2. This CDR3 comprises 15 residues. The germline V gene encodes CDR1 MNHEY and CDR2 SVGEGT. Losses at the gene ends were 9 bases for V and 1 base for J; bases not matched to a gene: 8. DNA of the CDR3: TGTGCCAGGAGAAAGCGGGGGCGATCCTACAATGAGCAGTTCTTC. Encoded protein: CARRKRGRSYNEQFF.

This clonotype was detected many times. The chain employs TRBV6-2 or TRBV6-3 and TRBJ2-1, with 8 positions matching TRBD1. Germline trimming cut 6 bases from V and 2 bases from J; bases unmatched to any gene: 9. This CDR3 region has 16 residues. CDR1 and CDR2 from the germline V gene are MNHEY and SVGEGT. Written as DNA, the CDR3 is TGTGCCAGCAGACTTCACCGGGACAGGCCCTACAATGAGCAGTTCTTC. Amino acids: CASRLHRDRPYNEQFF.